These 15 T cell receptor beta chains originate from one sample sequenced in a study of response to subunit inactivated influenza vaccine (dated by TCRdb to about 2018). Library method: RT-PCR. Instrument used: Illumina HiSeq 2500. The public reads were run again by TCRdb, first through fastp at Q25 and then through MiXCR, and only productive beta chains were kept. Each record represents a unique CDR3 protein, reported with the most common genes and DNA among its rows. This sample has 550,000 to 600,000 distinct CDR3 sequences in its table, and about an eighth of those were observed once. The ten largest account for roughly a tenth of the sample. Sequenced here: PBMCs from blood, sampled on the day of vaccination. Every receptor here comes from a man aged 50 to 60 who received an inactivated influenza vaccine. Donor details come from another sample of the same person, matched by shared clones.

This clonotype has only a few counts. The V and J genes are TRBV20-1 and TRBJ2-7; D is possibly TRBD2 (5 bases). The CDR3 is 14 amino acids. The V end lost 6 bases, the J end lost 2 bases, and 17 bases lay between the germline ends. In germline, CDR1 is DFQATT, CDR2 SNEGSKA (reference sequence). For the CDR3, the DNA is TGCAGTGCCTCGCTGGCGGGTAATACCTACGAGCAGTACTTC. This sequence encodes CSASLAGNTYEQYF.

The gene calls are TRBV19 and TRBJ2-7; TRBD2 matches 11 bases. From germline, CDR1 is LNHDA and CDR2 SQIVND (reference sequence). The CDR3 is 15 amino acids. V shed 6 bases, J shed 4 bases, and the junction held 8 bases outside the gene matches. The CDR3 loop is CASSLTSGTLYEQYF. The CDR3 DNA reads TGTGCCAGTAGCTTGACTAGCGGGACCCTTTACGAGCAGTACTTC.

This clonotype occurred a few times. J is TRBJ2-1 and V is TRBV9, with D perhaps matching TRBD2 (6 bases). This CDR3 spans 14 amino acids. V lost 6 bases and J lost 5, with 15 bases in between. Germline CDR1 SGDLS, CDR2 YYNGEE. CDR3 in DNA: TGTGCCAGCACCCCCCGGGCTAGCGACAATGAGCAGTTCTTC. It translates to CASTPRASDNEQFF.

The genes are TRBV6-1 and TRBJ2-2; TRBD1 aligns across 10 bases. Germline CDR1 is MNHNS and CDR2 is SASEGT. V dropped 7 bases and J dropped 7; count of bases not matched to a gene: 12. The length of the CDR3 is 16 residues. CDR3 DNA: TGTGCCAGCAACACGGTGGACAGGGGGTTTATCGGGGAGCTGTTTTTT. Translating gives CASNTVDRGFIGELFF.

There are a few counts of this clonotype. The J gene is TRBJ2-5, the V gene TRBV10-2, with D perhaps matching TRBD2 (6 bases). This CDR3 is 14 amino acids long. V lost 4 bases to trimming and J lost 2 bases, with 11 bases between them. The V gene's germline CDR1 is WSHSY and CDR2 SAAADI. As DNA, the CDR3 is TGCGCCAGCAGTGGACTAGACTCACAAGAGACCCAGTACTTC. This translates into CASSGLDSQETQYF.

The chain employs TRBV7-8 and TRBJ2-1; TRBD1 or TRBD2 may be the D gene (6 bases each). The germline V and J ends were trimmed by 1 base and 4 bases, with 17 bases remaining between them. The CDR3 length is 17 residues. Germline V gene sequence: CDR1 SGHVS, CDR2 FQNEAQ. The CDR3 sequence: CASSLVRGQGSYNEQFF. CDR3 coding DNA: TGTGCCAGCAGCTTAGTTCGGGGGCAGGGATCGTACAATGAGCAGTTCTTC.

The chain employs TRBV10-3 and TRBJ2-5; no clear D. The germline CDR1 and CDR2 sequences are ENHRY and SYGVKD. Trimming pared 3 bases from V and 1 base from J, leaving 6 bases between. The CDR3 is 13 amino acids. The CDR3 bases are TGTGCCATCAGTGACTCAGCCCAAGAGACCCAGTACTTC. The encoded protein is CAISDSAQETQYF.

This clonotype was picked up a small number of times. This sequence joins TRBV20-1 and TRBJ2-7; D is possibly TRBD1 (5 bases). The germline V gene has CDR1 DFQATT and CDR2 SNEGSKA (reference sequence). The CDR3 is 14 amino acids. With 1 base removed from V and 0 bases from J, the gap between germline ends came to 10 bases. CDR3 in DNA: TGCAGTGCTAGAGCGACCACAGGCTCCTACGAGCAGTACTTC. This codes for CSARATTGSYEQYF.

At least ten counts were recorded for this clonotype. This chain uses TRBV6-2 or TRBV6-3 with TRBJ2-7; 7 bases agree with TRBD2. This CDR3 contains 14 residues. Germline CDR1 reads MNHEY; CDR2 reads SVGEGT. Unmatched junction bases numbered 5, after V lost 2 bases and J lost 4 bases. The CDR3 spells CASSYAGVGYEQYF. The CDR3 DNA sequence: TGTGCCAGCAGTTACGCGGGAGTAGGTTACGAGCAGTACTTC.

The chain couples TRBV20-1 to TRBJ2-1, with TRBD2 matching 8 bases. V dropped 4 bases and J dropped 3; count of bases not matched to a gene: 8. This CDR3 is built from 15 residues. The germline V gene encodes CDR1 DFQATT and CDR2 SNEGSKA (reference sequence). The chain's CDR3 is CSATSGFSNYNEQFF. CDR3 bases: TGCAGTGCTACTAGCGGGTTTTCCAACTACAATGAGCAGTTCTTC.

This chain uses TRBV27 with TRBJ2-7; 7 bases match TRBD1. Germline CDR1 reads MNHEY; CDR2 reads SMNVEV (reference sequence). This CDR3 is 13 amino acids long. J lost 3 bases, V lost 5 bases, and 4 bases had no gene match. CDR3 DNA: TGTGCCAGCAGTATCAGACAGGGCTACGAGCAGTACTTC. It translates to CASSIRQGYEQYF.

This clonotype was seen a few times. The rearrangement uses TRBV15 and TRBJ1-4; TRBD1 matches at 9 bases. Germline CDR1 is LNHNV and CDR2 is YYDKDF (reference sequence). V shed 1 base, J shed 11 bases, and the junction held 2 bases outside the gene matches. This CDR3 spans 13 amino acids. CDR3 loop: CATSRVTGGKLFF. The CDR3 region has the DNA TGTGCCACCAGCAGAGTGACAGGGGGGAAACTGTTTTTT.

This clonotype was seen a few times. The chain carries TRBV24-1 and TRBJ2-1; 10 bases align to TRBD2. The germline gives CDR1 KGHDR, CDR2 SFDVKD. Trimming took 2 bases from V and 8 from J; bases not matched to a gene: 14. This CDR3 has 18 amino acids. The CDR3 sequence: CATSDSYTGWTSGYEQFF. CDR3 nucleotides: TGTGCCACCAGTGATTCCTACACAGGGTGGACTAGCGGCTATGAGCAGTTCTTC.

Ten or more counts support this clonotype. The chain recombines TRBV10-3 with TRBJ2-7, with 11 bases aligning to TRBD2. The CDR3 has 15 amino acids. Germline CDR1 ENHRY, CDR2 SYGVKD. The V and J ends lost 6 bases and 2 bases, in that order; junction bases with no gene match: 6. The CDR3 DNA sequence: TGTGCCATCAGGAGGAAACTAGCGGGAGCCTACGAGCAGTACTTC. It codes for CAIRRKLAGAYEQYF.

The chain joins TRBV28 to TRBJ1-5; D call uncertain. This CDR3 has 18 amino acids. CDR1 is MDHEN and CDR2 is SYDVKM in the germline V gene. Trimming pared 5 bases from V and 0 bases from J, leaving 20 bases between. The CDR3: CASSQSMGLGSSNQPQHF. CDR3 nucleotide sequence: TGTGCCAGCAGTCAGTCTATGGGCCTAGGGAGTAGCAATCAGCCCCAGCATTTT.